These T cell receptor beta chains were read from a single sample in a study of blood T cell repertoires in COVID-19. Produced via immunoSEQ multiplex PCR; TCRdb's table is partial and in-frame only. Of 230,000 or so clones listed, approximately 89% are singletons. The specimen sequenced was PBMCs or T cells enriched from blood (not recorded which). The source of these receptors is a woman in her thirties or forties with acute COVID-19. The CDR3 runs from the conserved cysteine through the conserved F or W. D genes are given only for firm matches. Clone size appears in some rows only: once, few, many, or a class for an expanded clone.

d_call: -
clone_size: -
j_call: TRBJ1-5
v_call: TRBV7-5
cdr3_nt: TGTGCCAGAGGAAGAACTCACAGGGTCGATCAGCCCCAGCATTTT
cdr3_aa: CARGRTHRVDQPQHF

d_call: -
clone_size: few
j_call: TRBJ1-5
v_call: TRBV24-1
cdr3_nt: TGTGCCACCAGTGATTTGGGGCGTAGTCAGCCCCAGCATTTT
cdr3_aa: CATSDLGRSQPQHF

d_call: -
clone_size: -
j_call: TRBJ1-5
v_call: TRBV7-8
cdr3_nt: TGTGCCAGCAGCGACCAAGGCTGGAGTCAGCCCCAGCATTTT
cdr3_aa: CASSDQGWSQPQHF

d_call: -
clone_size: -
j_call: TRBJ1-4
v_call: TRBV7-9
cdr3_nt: TGTGCCAGCAGCTCACTCTCGGCAGGGGTAAATGAAAAACTGTTTTTT
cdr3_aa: CASSSLSAGVNEKLFF

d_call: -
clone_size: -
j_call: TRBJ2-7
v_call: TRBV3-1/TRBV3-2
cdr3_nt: TGTGCCAGCAGCGCCATAAACACCTACGAGCAGTACTTC
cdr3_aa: CASSAINTYEQYF

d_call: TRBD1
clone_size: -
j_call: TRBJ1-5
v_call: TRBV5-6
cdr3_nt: TGTGCCAGCAGTCAGGGGGGAAATCAGCCCCAGCATTTT
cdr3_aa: CASSQGGNQPQHF

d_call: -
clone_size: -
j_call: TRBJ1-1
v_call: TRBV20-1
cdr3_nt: TGCAGTGTCAGGGCGGGAACTGAAGCTTTCTTT
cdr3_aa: CSVRAGTEAFF

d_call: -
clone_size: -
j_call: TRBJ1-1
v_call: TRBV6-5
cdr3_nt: TGTGCCAGCAGGCGAACGTCCGGAGTGGCTTTCTTT
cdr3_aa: CASRRTSGVAFF

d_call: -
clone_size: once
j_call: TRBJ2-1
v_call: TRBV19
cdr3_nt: TGTGCCAGTAGTATTGAGCGGCCCTCCCTGGGGAATGAGCAGTTCTTC
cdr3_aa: CASSIERPSLGNEQFF

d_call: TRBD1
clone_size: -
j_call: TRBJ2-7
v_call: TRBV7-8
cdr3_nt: TGTGCCAGCAGCTGGGACAGACGCTACGAGCAGTACTTC
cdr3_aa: CASSWDRRYEQYF

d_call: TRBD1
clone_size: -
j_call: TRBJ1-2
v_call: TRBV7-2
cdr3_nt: TGTGCCAGCAGCGCGAGGACAGGCAGCTCGGATGGCTACACCTTC
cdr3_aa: CASSARTGSSDGYTF

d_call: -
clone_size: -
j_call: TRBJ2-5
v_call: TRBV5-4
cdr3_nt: TGTGCCAGCAGCGGGGGACAAAGGGAGACCCAGTACTTC
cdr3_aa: CASSGGQRETQYF

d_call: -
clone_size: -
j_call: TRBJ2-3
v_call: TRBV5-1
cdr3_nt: TGCGCCAGCAGCTTGGGCGGCGTCAGCACAGATACGCAGTATTTT
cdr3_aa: CASSLGGVSTDTQYF

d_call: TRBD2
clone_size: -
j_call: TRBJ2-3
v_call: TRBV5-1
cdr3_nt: TGCGCCAGCAGCCCGATGACTAGCGGGACAGATACGCAGTATTTT
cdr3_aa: CASSPMTSGTDTQYF

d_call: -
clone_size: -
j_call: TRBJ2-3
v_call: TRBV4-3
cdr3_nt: TGCGCCAGCAGCCCCGGGCCTAGGGGGGGGGCAGATACGCAGTATTTT
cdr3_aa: CASSPGPRGGADTQYF

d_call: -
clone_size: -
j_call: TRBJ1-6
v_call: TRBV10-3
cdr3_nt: TGTGCCATCAGTGAGGAGGGGGACAATTCACCCCTCCACTTT
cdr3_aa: CAISEEGDNSPLHF

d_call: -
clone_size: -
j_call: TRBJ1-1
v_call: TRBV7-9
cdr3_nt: TGTGCCAGCAGCTTAGTCCGCCAGGTGAGTGGCGAAGCTTTCTTT
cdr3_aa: CASSLVRQVSGEAFF

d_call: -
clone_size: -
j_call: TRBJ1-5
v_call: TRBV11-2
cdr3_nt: TGTGCCAGCAGCCCCTACCCGGGGGACTCCAATCAGCCCCAGCATTTT
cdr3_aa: CASSPYPGDSNQPQHF

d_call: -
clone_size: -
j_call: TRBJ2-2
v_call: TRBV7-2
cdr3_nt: TGTGCCAGCAGCTTACTGAACACCGGGGAGCTGTTTTTT
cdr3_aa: CASSLLNTGELFF

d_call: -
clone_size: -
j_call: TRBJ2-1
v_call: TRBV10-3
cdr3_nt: TGTGCCATCAGCCGCGGGTTGTCGAGCTCCTACAATGAGCAGTTCTTC
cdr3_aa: CAISRGLSSSYNEQFF

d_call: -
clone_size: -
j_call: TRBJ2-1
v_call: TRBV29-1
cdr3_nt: TGCAGCGTTGAAGTCCGAGCCAACAATGAGCAGTTCTTC
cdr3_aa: CSVEVRANNEQFF

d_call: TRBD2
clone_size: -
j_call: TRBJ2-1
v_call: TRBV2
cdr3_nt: TGTGCCAGCAGAGGTACTAGCGCACAGTTCTTC
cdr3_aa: CASRGTSAQFF

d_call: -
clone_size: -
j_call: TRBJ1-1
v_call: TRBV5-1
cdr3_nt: TGCGCCAGCAGCTTGCAGGGGAGGGACACTGAAGCTTTCTTT
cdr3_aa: CASSLQGRDTEAFF

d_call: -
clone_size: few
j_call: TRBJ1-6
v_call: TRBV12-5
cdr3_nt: TGTGCTAGTGGTTTGACAGGGAATAATTCACCCCTCCACTTT
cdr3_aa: CASGLTGNNSPLHF

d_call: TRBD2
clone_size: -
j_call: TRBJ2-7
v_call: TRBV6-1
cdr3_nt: TGTGCCAGCAGTGCCCTCCCCAGGACTAGCGGGGGGGTGGTTCCTACGGAGCAGTACTTC
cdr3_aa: CASSALPRTSGGVVPTEQYF

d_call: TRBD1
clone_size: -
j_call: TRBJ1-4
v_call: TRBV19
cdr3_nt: TGTGCCAGTAGTGGGGGACAGGGTGAAAAACTGTTTTTT
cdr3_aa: CASSGGQGEKLFF

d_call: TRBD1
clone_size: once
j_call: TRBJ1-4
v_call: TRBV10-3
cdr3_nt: TGTGCCATCAGCCCGACAGGGTCGTTTGAAAAACTGTTTTTT
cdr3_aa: CAISPTGSFEKLFF

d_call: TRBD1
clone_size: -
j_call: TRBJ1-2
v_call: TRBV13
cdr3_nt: TGTGCCAGCAGCTTACTCCCGACAGGGGTGAATGGCTACACCTTC
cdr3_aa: CASSLLPTGVNGYTF

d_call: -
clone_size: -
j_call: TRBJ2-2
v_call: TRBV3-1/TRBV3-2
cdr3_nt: TGTGCCAGCAGCCAAGCGAGACTAATCTCCGGGGAGCTGTTTTTT
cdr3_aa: CASSQARLISGELFF

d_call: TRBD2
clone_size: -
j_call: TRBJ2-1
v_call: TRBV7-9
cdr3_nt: TGTGCCAGCAGCTTTATGAGTCTAGCGGACGAGCAGTTCTTC
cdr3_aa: CASSFMSLADEQFF

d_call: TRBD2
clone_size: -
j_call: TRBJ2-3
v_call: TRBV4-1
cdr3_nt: TGCGCCAGCAGCCACGGGACTAGCGGGAGGGTATCCTCAGATACGCAGTATTTT
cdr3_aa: CASSHGTSGRVSSDTQYF

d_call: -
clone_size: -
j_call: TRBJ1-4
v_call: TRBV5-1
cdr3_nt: TGCGCCAGCAGCTTGGTGGGGCAGCTTAATGAAAAACTGTTTTTT
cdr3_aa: CASSLVGQLNEKLFF

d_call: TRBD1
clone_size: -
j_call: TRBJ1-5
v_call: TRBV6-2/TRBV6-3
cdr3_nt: TGTGCCAGCAGTTTCGGGACAGGGGGCGGTCAGCCCCAGCATTTT
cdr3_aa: CASSFGTGGGQPQHF

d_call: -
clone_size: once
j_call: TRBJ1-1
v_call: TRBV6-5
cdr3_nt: TGTGCCAGCAGTTACGGCCAGGCTTTATCTGAAGCTTTCTTT
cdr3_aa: CASSYGQALSEAFF

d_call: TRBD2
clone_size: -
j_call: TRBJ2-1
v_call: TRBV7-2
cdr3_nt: TGTGCCAGCAGCTTAGCGCTGACTAGCGGGGGCCAACAGGGTGAGCAGTTCTTC
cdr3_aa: CASSLALTSGGQQGEQFF

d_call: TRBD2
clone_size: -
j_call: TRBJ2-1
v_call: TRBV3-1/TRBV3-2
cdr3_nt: TGTGCCAGCAGCCCGAGCCTAGCGGCCAGTAATGAGCAGTTCTTC
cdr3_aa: CASSPSLAASNEQFF

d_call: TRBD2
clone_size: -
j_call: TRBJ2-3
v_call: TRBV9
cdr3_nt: TGTGCCAGCAGCGAGGGCAGGCGACTGGCGGGGGGGGTCACAGATACGCAGTATTTT
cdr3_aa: CASSEGRRLAGGVTDTQYF

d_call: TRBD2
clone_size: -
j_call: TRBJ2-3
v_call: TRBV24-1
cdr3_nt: TGTGCCACCAGTGATCCTGCCATAGCGGGGGGGGAAAATACGCAGTATTTT
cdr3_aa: CATSDPAIAGGENTQYF

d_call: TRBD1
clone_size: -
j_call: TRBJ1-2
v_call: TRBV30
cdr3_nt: TGTGCCTGGAGGGATTCCGGGACAGGGGATTACACCTTC
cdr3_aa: CAWRDSGTGDYTF

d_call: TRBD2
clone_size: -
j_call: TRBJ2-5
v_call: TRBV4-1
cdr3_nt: TGCGCCAGCAGCCAAGATGGAGCGGGGTACCAAGAGACCCAGTACTTC
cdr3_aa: CASSQDGAGYQETQYF

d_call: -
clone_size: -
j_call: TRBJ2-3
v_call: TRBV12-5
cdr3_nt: TGTGCTAGTGGTTTGGTCTCACACAGACGCACAGATACGCAGTATTTT
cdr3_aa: CASGLVSHRRTDTQYF

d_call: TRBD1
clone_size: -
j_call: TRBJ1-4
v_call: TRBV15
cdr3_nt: TGTGCCACCAGCAGAGAGACAGGGCTAGGCGAAAAACTGTTTTTT
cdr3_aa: CATSRETGLGEKLFF